The present TCR beta chain was sequenced within a study of Ad26.COV2.S vaccination and SARS-CoV-2 variants. Germline CDR1 DFQATT, CDR2 SNEGSKA (reference sequence). The CDR3 contains 10 residues. Treatment reported: roughly 20 received Ad26.COV2.S at low or high dose, single or two shots; about five received placebo; per-sample allocation not given. After the first vaccine or placebo injection, samples were drawn on day 63. With respect to this clone: A read error may account for a junction end that differs from germline.

Assay: immunoSEQ multiplex PCR; the TCRdb copy retains only in-frame clones and omits some. The sample lists 350,000 to 550,000 clones; approximately 92% were seen once. This chain links TRBV20-1 with TRBJ1-2; 7 bases align to TRBD1. This sample comprised peripheral blood, obtained in a trial of Ad26.COV2.S vaccine versus placebo. The receptor's source is a person between 18 and 59 years old who received the Ad26.COV2.S COVID-19 vaccine or a placebo. The CDR3 nucleotides read TGCAGTGCTACTCTCGACAGGGAAAGCTTC. Amino acids: CSATLDRESF.